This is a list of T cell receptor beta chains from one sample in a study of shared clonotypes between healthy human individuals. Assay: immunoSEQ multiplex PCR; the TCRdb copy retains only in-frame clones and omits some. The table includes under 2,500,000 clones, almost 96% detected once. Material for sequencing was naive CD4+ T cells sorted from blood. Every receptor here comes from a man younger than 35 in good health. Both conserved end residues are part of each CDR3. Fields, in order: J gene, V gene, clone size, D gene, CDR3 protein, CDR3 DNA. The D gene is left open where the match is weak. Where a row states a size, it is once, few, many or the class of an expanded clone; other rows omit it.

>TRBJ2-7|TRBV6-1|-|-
CASSEGRSYEQYF
TGTGCCAGCAGTGAGGGTCGGAGCTACGAGCAGTACTTC
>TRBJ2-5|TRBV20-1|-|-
CSATEETQYF
TGCAGTGCTACCGAAGAGACCCAGTACTTC
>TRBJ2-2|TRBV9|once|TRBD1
CASSPLSGQGAVAGELFF
TGTGCCAGCAGCCCCCTTTCAGGACAGGGGGCGGTGGCCGGGGAGCTGTTTTTT
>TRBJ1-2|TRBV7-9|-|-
CASSPLLTYGYTF
TGTGCCAGCAGCCCCCTCCTGACTTATGGCTACACCTTC
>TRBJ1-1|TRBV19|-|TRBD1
CASSQGAPGTEAFF
TGTGCCAGTAGTCAGGGGGCGCCGGGCACTGAAGCTTTCTTT
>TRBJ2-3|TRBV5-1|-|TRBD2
CASSPWTSGGSTDTQYF
TGCGCCAGCAGCCCCTGGACTAGCGGGGGTAGCACAGATACGCAGTATTTT
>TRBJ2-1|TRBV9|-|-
CASSVVRNEQFF
TGTGCCAGCAGCGTAGTAAGGAATGAGCAGTTCTTC
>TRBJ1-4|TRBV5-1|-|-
CASSFGLLEEKLFF
TGCGCCAGCAGCTTTGGCCTCTTGGAGGAAAAACTGTTTTTT
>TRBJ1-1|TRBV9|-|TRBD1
CASSVGGQANTEAFF
TGTGCCAGCAGCGTAGGGGGACAGGCGAACACTGAAGCTTTCTTT
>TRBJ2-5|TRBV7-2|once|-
CASSLSAKETQYF
TGTGCCAGCAGCTTATCAGCTAAAGAGACCCAGTACTTC
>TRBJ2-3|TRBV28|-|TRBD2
CASGTSGGTSDTQYF
TGTGCCAGTGGGACTAGCGGGGGGACCTCAGATACGCAGTATTTT
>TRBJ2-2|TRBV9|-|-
CASSVEGTGELFF
TGTGCCAGCAGCGTGGAGGGCACCGGGGAGCTGTTTTTT
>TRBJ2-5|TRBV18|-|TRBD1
CASSPPGQGAKETQYF
TGTGCCAGCTCACCACCAGGACAGGGGGCTAAAGAGACCCAGTACTTC
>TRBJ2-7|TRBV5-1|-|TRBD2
CASGVGTSRLGSYEQYF
TGCGCCAGCGGTGTCGGGACTAGCCGGCTCGGCTCCTACGAGCAGTACTTC
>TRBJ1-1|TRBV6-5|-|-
CASGLVEAFF
TGTGCCAGCGGGCTGGTGGAAGCTTTCTTT
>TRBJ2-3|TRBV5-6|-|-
CASSLVPAGLRSDTQYF
TGTGCCAGCAGCTTGGTTCCGGCGGGGTTACGCTCAGATACGCAGTATTTT
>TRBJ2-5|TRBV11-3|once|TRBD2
CASSFSGAARETQYF
TGTGCCAGCAGCTTCAGCGGGGCGGCTAGGGAGACCCAGTACTTC
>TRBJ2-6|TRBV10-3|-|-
CAISEAGGSGANVLTF
TGTGCCATCAGTGAGGCCGGGGGCTCTGGGGCCAACGTCCTGACTTTC
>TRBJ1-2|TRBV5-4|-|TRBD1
CASSFQTGEFGYTF
TGTGCCAGCAGCTTCCAAACAGGGGAGTTTGGCTACACCTTC
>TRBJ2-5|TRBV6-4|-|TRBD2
CASTSGLAVQETQYF
TGTGCCAGCACCTCCGGACTAGCGGTCCAAGAGACCCAGTACTTC
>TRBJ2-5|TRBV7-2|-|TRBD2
CASSLVGGRVGETQYF
TGTGCCAGCAGCTTAGTTGGCGGGAGGGTAGGGGAGACCCAGTACTTC
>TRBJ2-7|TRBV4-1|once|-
CASSQGLSYEQYF
TGCGCCAGCAGCCAGGGACTCTCCTACGAGCAGTACTTC
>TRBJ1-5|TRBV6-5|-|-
CASSQDSTHQPQHF
TGTGCCAGCAGTCAGGATTCTACTCATCAGCCCCAGCATTTT
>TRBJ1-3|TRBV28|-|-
CASSFLGSGNTIYF
TGTGCCAGCAGTTTTCTGGGTTCTGGAAACACCATATATTTT
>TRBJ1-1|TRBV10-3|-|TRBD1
CAISQDRGENTEAFF
TGTGCCATCAGCCAGGACAGGGGGGAGAACACTGAAGCTTTCTTT
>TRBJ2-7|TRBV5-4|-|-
CASREVGRAFDEQYF
TGTGCCAGCCGCGAGGTCGGAAGGGCTTTTGACGAGCAGTACTTC